These T cell receptor beta chains were read from a single sample in a study of T cell repertoires in cytomegalovirus infection. These receptors' targets are unknown. TCRdb re-called the reads through MiXCR, storing one row per CDR3 protein. The sample yields roughly 120,000 distinct CDR3 sequences, around 31% seen once. Here the sequenced sample was CD8+ T cells from cultured PBMCs, taken from culture after CMV antigen stimulation. These receptors came from a human donor in good health (CMV status not recorded). Some clones in this sample may be carry-over from other donors' samples. The CDR3 runs from the conserved cysteine through the conserved F or W. D genes are given only for firm matches. Rows may omit the clone size; those that give it use once, few, many or a size class.

V: TRBV6-1
J: TRBJ1-3
size: many
D: TRBD1
CDR3: CASWGQGYGNTIYF
DNA: TGTGCCAGCTGGGGACAGGGGTATGGAAACACCATATATTTT

V: TRBV12-3/TRBV12-4
J: TRBJ1-4
size: NA
D: TRBD1
CDR3: CASSLTGVNEKLFF
DNA: TGTGCCAGCAGTTTGACAGGGGTTAATGAAAAACTGTTTTTT

V: TRBV20-1
J: TRBJ2-7
size: NA
D: TRBD1
CDR3: CSARDATGQGTYEQYF
DNA: TGCAGTGCTAGAGATGCAACGGGACAGGGGACCTACGAGCAGTACTTC

V: TRBV28
J: TRBJ1-1
size: many
D: TRBD1
CDR3: CASSPPGQGAEAFF
DNA: TGTGCCAGCAGTCCCCCGGGACAGGGGGCTGAAGCTTTCTTT

V: TRBV4-1
J: TRBJ2-1
size: few
D: NA
CDR3: CASRYTPGGGNEQFF
DNA: TGCGCCAGCAGGTATACCCCGGGGGGCGGAAATGAGCAGTTCTTC

V: TRBV12-5
J: TRBJ2-2
size: few
D: TRBD1
CDR3: CASGLTYTGGDIGELFF
DNA: TGTGCTAGTGGTTTGACGTACACAGGGGGCGATATCGGGGAGCTGTTTTTT

V: TRBV20-1
J: TRBJ2-7
size: NA
D: NA
CDR3: CSAAGGDPYEQYF
DNA: TGCAGTGCCGCCGGCGGGGACCCCTACGAGCAGTACTTC

V: TRBV15
J: TRBJ1-5
size: many
D: NA
CDR3: CATSSSGPHQPQHF
DNA: TGTGCCACCAGCAGTTCAGGGCCCCATCAGCCCCAGCATTTT

V: TRBV5-8
J: TRBJ1-1
size: many
D: NA
CDR3: CASSLYPNTEAFF
DNA: TGTGCCAGCAGCTTGTACCCGAACACTGAAGCTTTCTTT

V: TRBV11-2
J: TRBJ2-1
size: few
D: TRBD1
CDR3: CASSLEGGQTSSSYNEQFF
DNA: TGTGCCAGCAGCTTAGAAGGGGGACAGACGTCAAGCTCCTACAATGAGCAGTTCTTC

V: TRBV19
J: TRBJ1-2
size: NA
D: NA
CDR3: CASSPGTAHTGYTF
DNA: TGTGCCAGTAGTCCCGGGACGGCACACACTGGCTACACCTTC

V: TRBV7-9
J: TRBJ1-1
size: few
D: TRBD1
CDR3: CASSLVQGGFNGAFF
DNA: TGTGCCAGCAGCTTAGTCCAGGGGGGGTTTAATGGAGCTTTCTTT

V: TRBV11-3
J: TRBJ2-3
size: NA
D: NA
CDR3: CASSVSGPDTQYF
DNA: TGTGCCAGCAGCGTTAGCGGACCAGATACGCAGTATTTT

V: TRBV5-6
J: TRBJ2-1
size: NA
D: NA
CDR3: CASSLWRGEQFF
DNA: TGTGCCAGCAGCTTGTGGCGGGGTGAGCAGTTCTTC

V: TRBV4-1
J: TRBJ2-1
size: few
D: TRBD2
CDR3: CASSQERAGGPGNEQFF
DNA: TGCGCCAGCAGCCAAGAACGGGCGGGGGGGCCGGGCAATGAGCAGTTCTTC

V: TRBV6-1
J: TRBJ1-3
size: few
D: TRBD1
CDR3: CASSPIRDRGRNTIYF
DNA: TGTGCCAGCAGCCCTATCCGGGACAGGGGTCGAAACACCATATATTTT